The present entry profiles one T cell receptor (beta chain) with its context. Its antigen is not identified. The germline V and J ends were trimmed by 10 bases and 6 bases, with 16 bases remaining between them. CDR1 is SGHRS, CDR2 YFSETQ, per germline. CDR3 length: 12 residues. This entry comes from a study of a mutant IDH1 vaccine in newly diagnosed glioma. Time point described: week 11, during vaccination. Each dose of the vaccine consisted of 300 ug of mutant IDH1 20-mer peptide, with topical imiquimod. Only in-frame clones appear in the TCRdb table, and some are missing; sequencing was by immunoSEQ multiplex PCR. The repertoire has tens of thousands of clones, just over 70% of them found once; the top ten carry about 10%.

The source is a man younger than 30 with glioma. Some clones in this sample may be carry-over from other donors' samples. This chain joins TRBV5-1 and TRBJ1-2, with D uncertain. The specimen was peripheral blood mononuclear cells (PBMCs), collected from a glioma patient whose treatment included an IDH1 peptide vaccine. CDR3 DNA sequence: TGCGCCTCAAGACGCAGCCGGGATGGCTACACCTTC. This translates into CASRRSRDGYTF.